The sequence of this T cell receptor beta chain was determined in a study of CD8+ T cells in alopecia areata. The V and J ends lost 5 bases and 9 bases, in that order; junction bases with no gene match: 6. The CDR3 sequence is 15 residues long. From germline, CDR1 is SGHTA and CDR2 FQGNSA. The treatment is: oral pan-JAK inhibitor, 5-10 mg twice daily. Isolated RNA was reverse transcribed into cDNA used as the sequencing template. Profiled with immunoSEQ multiplex PCR; TCRdb holds only in-frame clones, not every one. The repertoire consists of 150,000 to 200,000 clones, with 60% occurring once and the leading ten covering under 1.2%.

The J gene is TRBJ2-4, the V gene TRBV7-2, with 14 bases fitting TRBD2. The sequence was obtained from a human donor with alopecia areata. Sequenced here: CD4+ T cells sorted from blood, sampled at week 24, from a patient treated with tofacitinib. The CDR3 reads CASSPRLAGGTIQYF. The CDR3 nucleotides are TGTGCCAGCAGCCCTCGACTAGCGGGGGGGACCATTCAGTACTTC.